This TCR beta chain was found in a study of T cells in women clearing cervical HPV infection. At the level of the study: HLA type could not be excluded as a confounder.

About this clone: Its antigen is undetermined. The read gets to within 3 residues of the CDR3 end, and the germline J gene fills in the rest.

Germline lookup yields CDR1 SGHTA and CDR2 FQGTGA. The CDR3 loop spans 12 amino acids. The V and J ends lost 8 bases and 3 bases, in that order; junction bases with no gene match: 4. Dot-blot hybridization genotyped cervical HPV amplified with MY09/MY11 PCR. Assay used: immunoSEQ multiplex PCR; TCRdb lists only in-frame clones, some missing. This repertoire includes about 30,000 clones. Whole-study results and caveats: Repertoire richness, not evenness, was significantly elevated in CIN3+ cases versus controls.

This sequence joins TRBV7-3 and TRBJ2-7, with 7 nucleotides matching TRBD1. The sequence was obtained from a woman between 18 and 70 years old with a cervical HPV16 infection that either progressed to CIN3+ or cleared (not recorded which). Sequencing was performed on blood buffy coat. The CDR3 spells CASGTDRYEQYF. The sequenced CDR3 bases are TGTGCCAGCGGGACAGACCGCTACGAG.